This T cell receptor beta chain was sequenced during a study of blood T cell repertoires in COVID-19. Across the study: Spain, Italy and the United States supplied samples that represented acute and convalescent COVID-19.

Under the authors' procedure: Researchers report that nucleated cell counts were estimated from reference gene primer amplification. Sequencing was performed with immunoSEQ multiplex PCR; in TCRdb, only in-frame clones are kept and a portion is missing. V and J calls and clone size are those listed in that table; D and trimming were worked out from the DNA. Counted here are about 80,000 clones, less than 85% occurring once; the ten biggest clones make up 15% to 20%. J was trimmed by 7 bases and V by 4 bases; bases with no gene match: 11. Germline CDR1 SGHNT, CDR2 YYREEE (reference sequence). The CDR3 covers 14 residues.

The V and J genes are TRBV5-4 and TRBJ2-7, with 7 bases identical to TRBD2. The sequenced material came from peripheral blood. This sequence originates from a man between 65 and 79 years old with active or convalescent COVID-19. For the CDR3, the DNA is TGTGCCAGCAGCGGGGGGGATTGGGCCCGGGAGCAGTACTTC. Translating gives CASSGGDWAREQYF. The whole variable domain, filled in from reference TRBV5-4 and TRBJ2-7, reads ETGVTQSPTHLIKTRGQQVTLRCSSQSGHNTVSWYQQALGQGPQFIFQYYREEENGRGNFPPRFSGLQFPNYSSELNVNALELDDSALYLCASSGGDWAREQYFGPGTRLTVT.